This passage covers 24 T cell receptor beta chains from one sample sequenced in a study of radiation and T cells in renal cell carcinoma. The protocol was immunoSEQ multiplex PCR, while the TCRdb copy is restricted to in-frame clones and leaves out a portion. Found here are some 120,000 clones, about 81% of them singletons; the top ten hold around 2%. Indicated time point: blood 2 weeks post-SBRT. Treatment defined: 15 Gy SBRT to primary tumor, nephrectomy 4 weeks later. Sample: blood, taken from a patient whose treatment included radiotherapy and nephrectomy. Receptors originate from a woman aged 55-69 years with renal cell carcinoma.

The V gene is TRBV2, the J gene TRBJ1-2; D not certain. The germline V gene has CDR1 SNHLY and CDR2 FYNNEI. The CDR3 totals 9 residues. V shed 8 bases and J shed 12 bases, with 10 bases lying between them. The CDR3 DNA reads as TGTGCCAGCGTCGAGTCGGACACCTTC. Protein: CASVESDTF.

The chain joins TRBV5-1 to TRBJ1-1, with 9 bases lining up with TRBD1. V lost 1 base, J lost 4 bases, and 11 bases stayed unmatched. The CDR3 extends over 17 amino acids. Germline assignment: CDR1 SGHRS and CDR2 YFSETQ. The CDR3: CASSLWGTRQGGTEAFF. CDR3 nucleotides: TGCGCCAGCAGCTTGTGGGGTACCAGACAGGGGGGCACTGAAGCTTTCTTT.

This chain connects TRBV13 to TRBJ2-1; tentatively, D is TRBD1 (7 bases). CDR3 length: 18 residues. V lost 4 bases to trimming and J lost 5 bases, with 24 bases between them. Germline CDR1 and CDR2: PRHDT and FYEKMQ (reference sequence). DNA of the CDR3: TGTGCCAGCAGCTCCCCAGGGGGGTGGGGGGCTGAAGACAATGAGCAGTTCTTC. It codes for CASSSPGGWGAEDNEQFF.

About this clone: This may stem from a read error, because a much larger clone lies one nucleotide away. This sequence joins TRBV11-2 and TRBJ1-1; D is unclear. Germline lookup yields CDR1 SGHAT and CDR2 FQNNGV. The CDR3 runs to 13 residues. V was trimmed by 0 bases and J by 1 base, leaving 3 bases between them. The CDR3 DNA sequence: TGTGCCAGCAGCTTAGAAAGGAACACTGAAGCTTTCTTT. It codes for CASSLERNTEAFF.

V and J are TRBV4-3 and TRBJ1-5; 7 nucleotides agree with TRBD1. This CDR3 is built from 16 residues. The J segment lost 6 bases and the V segment lost 0 bases, leaving 8 bases of the junction unmatched. Germline lookup yields CDR1 LGHNA and CDR2 YSLEER. The CDR3 coding sequence is TGCGCCAGCAGCCAAGATTGGGGACAGTCTTTTCAGCCCCAGCATTTT. Translation: CASSQDWGQSFQPQHF.

The chain combines TRBV30 with TRBJ2-5; D is unresolved. This CDR3 is built from 15 residues. Germline CDR1 GTSNPN, CDR2 SVGIG (reference sequence). The V and J ends lost 5 bases and 3 bases respectively, with 19 bases between them. The CDR3 nucleotides are TGTGCCTGGTTGGGCCGCCTAGTTCGCAAAGAGACCCAGTACTTC. It yields the protein CAWLGRLVRKETQYF.

This chain uses TRBV28 with TRBJ2-6, with D maybe TRBD2 (6 bases). Between the trimmed V and J ends, which lost 6 bases and 1 base, there was a span of 16 bases. The CDR3 extends over 17 amino acids. Looked up from germline, CDR1 is MDHEN and CDR2 is SYDVKM. Here the CDR3 reads CASRISGPSSGANVLTF. The CDR3 DNA is TGTGCCAGCAGGATAAGCGGGCCCTCGTCTGGGGCCAACGTCCTGACTTTC.

This chain links TRBV5-4 with TRBJ2-3; TRBD2 agrees at 8 bases. The J segment lost 5 bases and the V segment lost 1 base, leaving 3 bases of the junction unmatched. Looked up from germline, CDR1 is SGHNT and CDR2 is YYREEE (reference sequence). The CDR3 loop spans 14 amino acids. The CDR3: CASSLLTSVDTQYF. The CDR3 DNA reads TGTGCCAGCAGCTTGTTGACTAGCGTAGATACGCAGTATTTT.

The V gene is TRBV28, the J gene TRBJ2-7; D is ambiguous. There are 14 residues in the CDR3. Trimming shortened V by 3 bases and J by 4 bases, and 13 bases separated the two germline ends. Germline values: CDR1 MDHEN, CDR2 SYDVKM. The CDR3 loop is CASSFSVPSYEQYF. DNA of the CDR3: TGTGCCAGCAGTTTCTCAGTCCCCTCGTACGAGCAGTACTTC.

V and J are TRBV2 and TRBJ2-2; D might be TRBD1 (5 bases). The CDR3 has 15 amino acids. V gave up 7 bases and J gave up 0 bases, with 12 bases separating them. The germline V gene has CDR1 SNHLY and CDR2 FYNNEI. In nucleotides, the CDR3 is TGTGCCAGCATACAGGAGCGAGCGAACACCGGGGAGCTGTTTTTT. Translation gives CASIQERANTGELFF.

The chain has TRBV7-3 and TRBJ2-2, with 12 bases fitting TRBD2. The CDR3 sequence is 17 residues long. V dropped 5 bases and J dropped 5; count of bases not matched to a gene: 9. CDR1 SGHTA and CDR2 FQGTGA come from the germline V gene. The CDR3, as DNA: TGTGCCAGCAGCCCAGGACTAGCGGGGCGGGGGACCGGGGAGCTGTTTTTT. It specifies CASSPGLAGRGTGELFF.

The gene calls are TRBV5-5 and TRBJ2-7; TRBD2 aligns across 9 bases. The germline gives CDR1 SGHKS, CDR2 YYEKEE (reference sequence). V trimming: 2 bases; J trimming: 5 bases; junction bases outside the gene matches: 5. The CDR3 has 14 residues. CDR3 sequence reads: CASSFRTSVDEQYF. The CDR3 DNA is TGTGCCAGCAGCTTCCGGACTAGCGTGGACGAGCAGTACTTC.

The gene calls are TRBV7-9 and TRBJ2-7, with a possible D match to TRBD1 (5 bases). The V gene lost 8 bases and the J gene lost 3 bases, with 14 bases spanning the gap. The CDR3 is 13 residues long. Germline assignment: CDR1 SEHNR and CDR2 FQNEAQ (reference sequence). Written as DNA, the CDR3 is TGTGCCAGCCGAGGCAGGGCGGACTACGAGCAGTACTTC. Amino acids: CASRGRADYEQYF.

The chain is built from TRBV18 and TRBJ2-1, with 11 nucleotides matching TRBD2. The CDR3 is 14 residues long. V shed 4 bases and J 8 bases; nucleotides not matched to a gene: 4. CDR1 and CDR2 (germline): KGHSH, LQKENI. CDR3 sequence reads: CASSLAGGLDEQFF. CDR3 sequence (DNA): TGTGCCAGCTCACTAGCGGGAGGGCTGGATGAGCAGTTCTTC.

This chain links TRBV4-1 with TRBJ1-4; 12 nucleotides align to TRBD1. This CDR3 is built from 17 residues. CDR1 is MGHRA, CDR2 YSYEKL, per germline. With 3 bases clipped from V and 3 bases from J, the junction kept 5 bases outside the gene matches. The CDR3 DNA follows: TGCGCCAGCAGCCAGGGACAGGGGGCGATTTCTAATGAAAAACTGTTTTTT. Amino acid sequence: CASSQGQGAISNEKLFF.

The V gene is TRBV7-2, the J gene TRBJ2-7; D is unclear. This CDR3 is 16 amino acids long. Trimming stripped 3 bases from V and 4 bases from J, with 19 bases between. CDR1 is SGHTA and CDR2 is FQGNSA in the germline V gene. The CDR3 region is CASSFSGFNLEYEQYF. CDR3 coding DNA: TGTGCCAGCAGCTTTTCAGGTTTTAACTTAGAGTACGAGCAGTACTTC.

This clone was picked up a small number of times. The rearrangement joins TRBV29-1 to TRBJ2-7; D might be TRBD1 or TRBD2, each matching 5 bases. The V gene lost 8 bases and the J gene lost 0 bases, with 14 bases spanning the gap. Germline V CDR1 and CDR2: SQVTM, ANQGSEA. CDR3 size: 13 residues. The CDR3 loop is CSYRGTGSYEQYF. The CDR3 DNA reads as TGCAGCTACCGAGGGACGGGCTCCTACGAGCAGTACTTC.

In nucleotides, the CDR3 is TGTGCCAGCAGCTCCCTAGCGGGCACAGATACGCAGTATTTT. Its translation: CASSSLAGTDTQYF. The chain has TRBV5-6 and TRBJ2-3; the match to TRBD2 covers 7 bases. The CDR3 covers 14 residues. The V gene end was trimmed by 3 bases and the J gene end by 1 base; junction bases not matched to a gene: 2. CDR1 is SGHDT, CDR2 YYEEEE, per germline.

The gene calls are TRBV5-4 and TRBJ2-6; D possibly corresponds to TRBD1 (6 bases). Germline V CDR1 and CDR2: SGHNT, YYREEE (reference sequence). The CDR3 spans 15 residues. V lost 0 bases and J 4 bases, leaving 8 bases between the germline ends. CDR3 nucleotides: TGTGCCAGCAGCTTGGACAGGGCGGGGGCCAACGTCCTGACTTTC. This encodes CASSLDRAGANVLTF.

The sample holds a few counts of this clone. The V gene is TRBV4-2, the J gene TRBJ2-5; TRBD2 aligns across 7 bases. The germline V gene encodes CDR1 LGHNA and CDR2 YNFKEQ. The CDR3 covers 17 residues. Trimming took 1 base from V and 2 from J; bases not matched to a gene: 10. The CDR3 sequence: CASSQVLAASGQETQYF. CDR3 nucleotides: TGTGCCAGCAGCCAAGTTCTCGCGGCTAGCGGACAAGAGACCCAGTACTTC.

The table lists this clone with a few counts. V and J are TRBV5-4 and TRBJ2-7, with D possibly being TRBD2 (5 bases). V lost 3 bases and J 1 base, leaving 14 bases between the germline ends. The CDR3 is made up of 15 amino acids. Germline V gene data show CDR1 as SGHNT and CDR2 as YYREEE (reference sequence). This CDR3 is CASSSGLAESYEQYF. Written as DNA, the CDR3 is TGTGCCAGCAGCTCGGGGTTGGCGGAATCCTACGAGCAGTACTTC.

The chain carries TRBV19 and TRBJ2-1, with unresolved D. Looked up from germline, CDR1 is LNHDA and CDR2 is SQIVND (reference sequence). Trimming took 3 bases from V and 4 from J, leaving 7 bases between them. The CDR3 consists of 13 residues. DNA for the CDR3: TGTGCCAGTAGTATGACACCTTACAATGAGCAGTTCTTC. Translation gives CASSMTPYNEQFF.

This clone was picked up one time. The chain employs TRBV5-1 and TRBJ2-4; D possibly matches TRBD1 or TRBD2 (7 bases each). The CDR3 consists of 15 residues. V lost 3 bases, J lost 6 bases, and 16 bases lay in between. Germline values: CDR1 SGHRS, CDR2 YFSETQ. The CDR3 reads CASSSLRGGGNIQYF. The CDR3, as DNA: TGCGCCAGCAGCTCCCTCAGGGGGGGTGGAAACATTCAGTACTTC. Combining the CDR3 with reference TRBV5-1 and TRBJ2-4 gives the whole variable domain KAGVTQTPRYLIKTRGQQVTLSCSPISGHRSVSWYQQTPGQGLQFLFEYFSETQRNKGNFPGRFSGRQFSNSRSEMNVSTLELGDSALYLCASSSLRGGGNIQYFGAGTRLSVL.

The chain carries TRBV11-1 and TRBJ1-2, with D maybe TRBD1 (6 bases). The CDR3 is made up of 13 amino acids. Germline loops: CDR1 SGHAT, CDR2 FQDESV (reference sequence). V lost 5 bases and J lost 6, with 13 bases in between. In DNA, the CDR3 is TGTGCCAGCAGCACTCGACAGGCCCATGGCTACACCTTC. Protein product: CASSTRQAHGYTF.